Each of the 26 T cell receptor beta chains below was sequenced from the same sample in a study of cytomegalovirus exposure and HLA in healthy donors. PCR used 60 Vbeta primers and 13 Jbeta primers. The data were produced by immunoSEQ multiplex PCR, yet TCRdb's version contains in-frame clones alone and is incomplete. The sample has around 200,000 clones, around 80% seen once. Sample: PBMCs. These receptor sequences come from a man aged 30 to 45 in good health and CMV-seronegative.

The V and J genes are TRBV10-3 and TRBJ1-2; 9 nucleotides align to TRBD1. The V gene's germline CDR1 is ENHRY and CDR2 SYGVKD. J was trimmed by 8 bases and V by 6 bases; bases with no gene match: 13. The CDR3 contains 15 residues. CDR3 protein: CAISLGTGSSGGYTF. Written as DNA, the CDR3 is TGTGCCATCAGCCTCGGGACAGGGAGTTCGGGAGGCTACACCTTC.

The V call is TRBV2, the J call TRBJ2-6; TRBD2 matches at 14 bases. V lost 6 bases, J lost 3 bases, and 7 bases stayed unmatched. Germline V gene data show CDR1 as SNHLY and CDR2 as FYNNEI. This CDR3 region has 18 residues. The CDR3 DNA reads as TGTGCCAGCAGCCCCACGGGACTAGCGGGGGTTGGGGCCAACGTCCTGACTTTC. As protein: CASSPTGLAGVGANVLTF. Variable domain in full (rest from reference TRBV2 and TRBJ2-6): EPEVTQTPSHQVTQMGQEVILRCVPISNHLYFYWYRQILGQKVEFLVSFYNNEISEKSEIFDDQFSVERPDGSNFTLKIRSTKLEDSAMYFCASSPTGLAGVGANVLTFGAGSRLTVL.

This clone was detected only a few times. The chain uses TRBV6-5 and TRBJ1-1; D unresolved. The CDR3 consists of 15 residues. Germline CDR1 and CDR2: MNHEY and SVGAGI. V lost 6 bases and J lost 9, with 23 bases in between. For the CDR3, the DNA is TGTGCCAGCAGGAGGGCAGCCTCCCTCCTCGGTAAAGCTTTCTTT. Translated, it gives CASRRAASLLGKAFF.

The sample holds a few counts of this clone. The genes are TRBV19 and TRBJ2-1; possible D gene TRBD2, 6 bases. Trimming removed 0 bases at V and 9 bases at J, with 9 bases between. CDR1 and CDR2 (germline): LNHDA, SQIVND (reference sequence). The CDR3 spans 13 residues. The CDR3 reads CASSIDHGSEQFF. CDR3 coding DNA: TGTGCCAGTAGTATAGATCACGGGAGTGAGCAGTTCTTC.

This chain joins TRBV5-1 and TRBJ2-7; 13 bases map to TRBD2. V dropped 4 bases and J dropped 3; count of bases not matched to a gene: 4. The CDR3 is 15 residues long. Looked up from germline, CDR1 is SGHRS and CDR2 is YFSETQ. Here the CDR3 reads CASSAGLAGNYEQYF. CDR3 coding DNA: TGCGCCAGCAGCGCGGGACTAGCGGGAAACTACGAGCAGTACTTC.

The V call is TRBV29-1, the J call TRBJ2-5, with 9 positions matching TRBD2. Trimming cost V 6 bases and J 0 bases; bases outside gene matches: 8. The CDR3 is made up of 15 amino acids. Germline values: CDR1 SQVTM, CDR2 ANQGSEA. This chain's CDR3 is CSVGGGLAYQETQYF. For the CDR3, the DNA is TGCAGCGTGGGGGGGGGACTAGCTTACCAAGAGACCCAGTACTTC.

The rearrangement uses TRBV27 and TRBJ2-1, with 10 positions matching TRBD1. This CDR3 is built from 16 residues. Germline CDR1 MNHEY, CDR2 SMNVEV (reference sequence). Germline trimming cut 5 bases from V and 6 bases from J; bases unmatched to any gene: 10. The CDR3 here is CASSQPRTGGFNEQFF. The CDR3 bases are TGTGCCAGCAGTCAGCCCCGGACAGGGGGGTTCAATGAGCAGTTCTTC.

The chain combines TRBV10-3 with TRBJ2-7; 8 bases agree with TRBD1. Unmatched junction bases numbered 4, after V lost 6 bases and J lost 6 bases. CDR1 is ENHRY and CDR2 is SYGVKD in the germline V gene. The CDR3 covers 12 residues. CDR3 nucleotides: TGTGCCATCAGCCAAGACAGGGGCGAGCAGTACTTC. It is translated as CAISQDRGEQYF.

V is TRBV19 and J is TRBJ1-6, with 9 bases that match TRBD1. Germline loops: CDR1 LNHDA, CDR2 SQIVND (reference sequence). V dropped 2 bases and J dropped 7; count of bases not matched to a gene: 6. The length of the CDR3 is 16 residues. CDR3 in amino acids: CASSIPSGQGNSPLHF. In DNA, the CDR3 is TGTGCCAGTAGTATACCGTCGGGACAGGGCAATTCACCCCTCCACTTT.

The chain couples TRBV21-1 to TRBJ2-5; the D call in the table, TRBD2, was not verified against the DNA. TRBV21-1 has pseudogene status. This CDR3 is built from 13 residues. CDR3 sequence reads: CASSKGAAETQYF. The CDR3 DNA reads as TGTGCCAGCAGCAAGGGAGCCGCCGAGACCCAGTACTTC.

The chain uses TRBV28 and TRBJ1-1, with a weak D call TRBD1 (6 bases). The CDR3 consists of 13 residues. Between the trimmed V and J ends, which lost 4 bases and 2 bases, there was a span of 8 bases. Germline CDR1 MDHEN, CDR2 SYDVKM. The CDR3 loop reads CASSSTGNTEAFF. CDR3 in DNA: TGTGCCAGCAGTTCGACAGGAAACACTGAAGCTTTCTTT.

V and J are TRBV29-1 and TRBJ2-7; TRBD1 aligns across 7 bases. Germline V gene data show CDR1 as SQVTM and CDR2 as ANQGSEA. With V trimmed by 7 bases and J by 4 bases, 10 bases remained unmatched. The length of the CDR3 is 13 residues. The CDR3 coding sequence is TGCAGCGCCGGGACAGCCCCGGGGTACGAGCAGTACTTC. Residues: CSAGTAPGYEQYF.

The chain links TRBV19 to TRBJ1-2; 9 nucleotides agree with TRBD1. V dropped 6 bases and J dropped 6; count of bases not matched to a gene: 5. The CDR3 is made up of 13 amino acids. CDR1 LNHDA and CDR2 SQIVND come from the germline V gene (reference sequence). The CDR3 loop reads CASSYRGRDGYTF. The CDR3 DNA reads TGTGCCAGTAGCTACAGGGGGCGGGATGGCTACACCTTC. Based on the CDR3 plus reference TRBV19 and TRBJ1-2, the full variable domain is DGGITQSPKYLFRKEGQNVTLSCEQNLNHDAMYWYRQDPGQGLRLIYYSQIVNDFQKGDIAEGYSVSREKKESFPLTVTSAQKNPTAFYLCASSYRGRDGYTFGSGTRLTVV.

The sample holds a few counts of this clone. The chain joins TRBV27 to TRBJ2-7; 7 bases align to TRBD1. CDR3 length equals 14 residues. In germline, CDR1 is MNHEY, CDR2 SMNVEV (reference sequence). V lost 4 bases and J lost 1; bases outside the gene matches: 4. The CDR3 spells CASSSGTASYEQYF. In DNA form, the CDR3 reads TGTGCCAGCAGTTCCGGGACAGCATCCTACGAGCAGTACTTC.

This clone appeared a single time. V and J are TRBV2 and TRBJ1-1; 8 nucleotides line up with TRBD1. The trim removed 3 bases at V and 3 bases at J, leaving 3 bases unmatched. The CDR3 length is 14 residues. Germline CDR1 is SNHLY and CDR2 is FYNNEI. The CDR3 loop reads CASSDRTGHTEAFF. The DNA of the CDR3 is TGTGCCAGCAGTGATCGGACAGGGCACACTGAAGCTTTCTTT.

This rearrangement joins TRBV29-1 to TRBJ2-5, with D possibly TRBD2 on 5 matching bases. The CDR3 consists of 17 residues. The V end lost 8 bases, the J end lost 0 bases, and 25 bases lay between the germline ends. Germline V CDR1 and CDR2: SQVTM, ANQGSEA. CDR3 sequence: CSFTGYRQDQYQETQYF. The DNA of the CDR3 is TGCAGCTTTACGGGGTATCGGCAGGATCAGTACCAAGAGACCCAGTACTTC.

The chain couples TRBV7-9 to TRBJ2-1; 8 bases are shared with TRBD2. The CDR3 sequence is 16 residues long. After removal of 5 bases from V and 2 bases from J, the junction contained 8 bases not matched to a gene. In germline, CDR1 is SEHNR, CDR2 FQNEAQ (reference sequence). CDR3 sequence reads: CASSPTGTRAYNEQFF. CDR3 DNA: TGTGCCAGCAGCCCTACCGGGACTAGAGCCTACAATGAGCAGTTCTTC.

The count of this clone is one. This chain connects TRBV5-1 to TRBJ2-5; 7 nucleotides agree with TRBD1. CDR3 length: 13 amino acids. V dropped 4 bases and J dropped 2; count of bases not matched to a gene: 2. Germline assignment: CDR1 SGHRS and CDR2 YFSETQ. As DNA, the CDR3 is TGCGCCAGCAGCCCGGACAGGCAAGAGACCCAGTACTTC. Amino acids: CASSPDRQETQYF.

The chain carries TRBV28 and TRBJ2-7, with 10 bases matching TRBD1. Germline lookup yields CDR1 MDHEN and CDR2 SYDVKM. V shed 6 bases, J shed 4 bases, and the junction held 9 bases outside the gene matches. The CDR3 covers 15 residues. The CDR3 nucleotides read TGTGCCAGCAGCCTTCGAGGACAGGGGGGTTACGAGCAGTACTTC. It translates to CASSLRGQGGYEQYF.

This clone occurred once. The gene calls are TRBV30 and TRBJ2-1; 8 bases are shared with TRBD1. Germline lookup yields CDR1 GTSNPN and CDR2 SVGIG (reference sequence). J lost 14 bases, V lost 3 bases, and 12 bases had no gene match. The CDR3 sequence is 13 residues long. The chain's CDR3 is CAWRGVTGGKEFF. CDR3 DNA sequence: TGTGCCTGGAGGGGAGTAACAGGGGGGAAGGAGTTCTTC.

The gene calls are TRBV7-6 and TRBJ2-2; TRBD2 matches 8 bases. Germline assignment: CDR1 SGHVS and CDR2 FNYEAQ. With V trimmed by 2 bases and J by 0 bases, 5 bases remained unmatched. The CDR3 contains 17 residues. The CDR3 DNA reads TGTGCCAGCAGCTTAAGTACTAGCGGAACGAACACCGGGGAGCTGTTTTTT. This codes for CASSLSTSGTNTGELFF. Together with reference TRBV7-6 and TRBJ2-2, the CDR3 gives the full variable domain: GAGVSQSPRYKVTKRGQDVALRCDPISGHVSLYWYRQALGQGPEFLTYFNYEAQQDKSGLPNDRFSAERPEGSISTLTIQRTEQRDSAMYRCASSLSTSGTNTGELFFGEGSRLTVL.

The chain's CDR3 is CASTRTSGSNEQFF. CDR3 nucleotide sequence: TGCGCCAGCACCAGGACTAGCGGGAGTAATGAGCAGTTCTTC. The rearrangement uses TRBV5-1 and TRBJ2-1; 13 bases agree with TRBD2. V was clipped by 6 bases and J by 7 bases; unmatched bases: 4. The CDR3 has 14 residues. Looked up from germline, CDR1 is SGHRS and CDR2 is YFSETQ.

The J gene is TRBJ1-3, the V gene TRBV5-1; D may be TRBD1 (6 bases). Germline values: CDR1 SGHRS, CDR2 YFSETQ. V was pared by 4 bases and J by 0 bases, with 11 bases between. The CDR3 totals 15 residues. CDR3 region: CASSEDSHSGNTIYF. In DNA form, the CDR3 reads TGCGCCAGCAGCGAGGACAGCCACTCTGGAAACACCATATATTTT.

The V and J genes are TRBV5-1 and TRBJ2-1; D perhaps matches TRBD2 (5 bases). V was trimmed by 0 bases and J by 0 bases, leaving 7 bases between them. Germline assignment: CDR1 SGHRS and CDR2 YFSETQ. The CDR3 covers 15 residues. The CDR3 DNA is TGCGCCAGCAGCTTGGTAGCGAGCTCCTACAATGAGCAGTTCTTC. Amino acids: CASSLVASSYNEQFF. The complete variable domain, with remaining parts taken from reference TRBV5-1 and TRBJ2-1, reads KAGVTQTPRYLIKTRGQQVTLSCSPISGHRSVSWYQQTPGQGLQFLFEYFSETQRNKGNFPGRFSGRQFSNSRSEMNVSTLELGDSALYLCASSLVASSYNEQFFGPGTRLTVL.

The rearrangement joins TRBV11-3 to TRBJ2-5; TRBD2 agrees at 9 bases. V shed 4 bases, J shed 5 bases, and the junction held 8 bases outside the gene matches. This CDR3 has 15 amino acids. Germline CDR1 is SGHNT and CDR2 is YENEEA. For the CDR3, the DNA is TGTGCCAGCAGCTCCCCTTCGGCGGGAGGGGAGACCCAGTACTTC. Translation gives CASSSPSAGGETQYF.

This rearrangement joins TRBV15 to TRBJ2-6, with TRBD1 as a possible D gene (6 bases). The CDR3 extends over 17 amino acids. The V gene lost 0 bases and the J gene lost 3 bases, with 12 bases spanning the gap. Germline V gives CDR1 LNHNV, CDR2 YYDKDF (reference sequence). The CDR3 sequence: CATSRDRWGLGANVLTF. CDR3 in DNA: TGTGCCACCAGCAGAGATCGATGGGGGCTTGGGGCCAACGTCCTGACTTTC.